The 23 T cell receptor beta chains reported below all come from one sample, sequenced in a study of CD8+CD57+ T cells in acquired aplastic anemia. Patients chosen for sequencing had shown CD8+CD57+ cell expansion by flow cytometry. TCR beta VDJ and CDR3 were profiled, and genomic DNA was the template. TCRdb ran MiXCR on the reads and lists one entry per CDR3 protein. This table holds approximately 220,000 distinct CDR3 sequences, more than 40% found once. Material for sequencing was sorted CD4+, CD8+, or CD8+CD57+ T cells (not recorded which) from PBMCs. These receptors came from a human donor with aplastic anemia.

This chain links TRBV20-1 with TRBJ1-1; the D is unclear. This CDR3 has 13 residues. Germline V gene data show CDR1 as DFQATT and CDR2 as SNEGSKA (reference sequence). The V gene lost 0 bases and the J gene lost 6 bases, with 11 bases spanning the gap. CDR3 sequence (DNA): TGCAGTGCTAGAGATGTCACTCGCGCTGAAGCTTTCTTT. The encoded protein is CSARDVTRAEAFF.

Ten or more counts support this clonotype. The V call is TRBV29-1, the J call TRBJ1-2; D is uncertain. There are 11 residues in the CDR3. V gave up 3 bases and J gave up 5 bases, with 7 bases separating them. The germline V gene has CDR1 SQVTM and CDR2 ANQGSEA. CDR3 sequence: CSVDPGYGYTF. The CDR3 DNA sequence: TGCAGCGTTGATCCTGGTTATGGCTACACCTTC.

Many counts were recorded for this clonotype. CDR3 sequence reads: CASSFSAGGFFYYNEQFF. The CDR3 nucleotides are TGTGCCAGCAGCTTTTCAGCGGGGGGCTTCTTTTACTACAATGAGCAGTTCTTC. The chain is built from TRBV7-8 and TRBJ2-1; 9 positions match TRBD2. Germline V lookup: CDR1 SGHVS, CDR2 FQNEAQ. This CDR3 has 18 residues. V shed 3 bases, J shed 3 bases, and the junction held 12 bases outside the gene matches.

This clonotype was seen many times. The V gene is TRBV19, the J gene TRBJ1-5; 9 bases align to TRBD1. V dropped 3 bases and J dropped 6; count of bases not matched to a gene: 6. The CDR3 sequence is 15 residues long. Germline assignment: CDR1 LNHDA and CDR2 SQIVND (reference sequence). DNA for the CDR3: TGTGCCAGTAGTATCTCCGGGACAGGGTTTCAGCCCCAGCATTTT. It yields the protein CASSISGTGFQPQHF.

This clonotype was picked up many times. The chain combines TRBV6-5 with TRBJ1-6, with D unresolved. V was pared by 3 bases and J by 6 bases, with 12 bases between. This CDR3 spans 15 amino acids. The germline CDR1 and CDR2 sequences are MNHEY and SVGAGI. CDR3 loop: CASSYSGSRNSPLHF. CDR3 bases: TGTGCCAGCAGTTATAGTGGCAGCCGTAATTCACCCCTCCACTTT.

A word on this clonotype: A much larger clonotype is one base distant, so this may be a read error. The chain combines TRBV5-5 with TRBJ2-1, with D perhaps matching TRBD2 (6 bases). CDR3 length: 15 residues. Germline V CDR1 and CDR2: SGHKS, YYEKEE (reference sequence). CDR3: CASGLYAGSRNEQFF. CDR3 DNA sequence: TGTGCCAGCGGCTTGTATGCGGGATCCAGGAATGAGCAGTTCTTC.

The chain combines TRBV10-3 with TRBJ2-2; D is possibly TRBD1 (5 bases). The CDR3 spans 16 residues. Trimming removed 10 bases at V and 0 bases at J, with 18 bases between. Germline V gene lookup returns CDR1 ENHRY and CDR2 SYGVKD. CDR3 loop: CASNPQGCANTGELFF. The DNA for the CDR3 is TGTGCCAGCAACCCCCAGGGCTGTGCGAACACCGGGGAGCTGTTTTTT.

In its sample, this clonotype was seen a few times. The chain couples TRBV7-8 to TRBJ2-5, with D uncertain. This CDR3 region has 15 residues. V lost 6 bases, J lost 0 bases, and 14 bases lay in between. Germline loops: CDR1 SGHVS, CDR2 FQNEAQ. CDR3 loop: CASREDAEYQETQYF. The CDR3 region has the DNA TGTGCCAGCAGGGAAGACGCGGAATACCAAGAGACCCAGTACTTC.

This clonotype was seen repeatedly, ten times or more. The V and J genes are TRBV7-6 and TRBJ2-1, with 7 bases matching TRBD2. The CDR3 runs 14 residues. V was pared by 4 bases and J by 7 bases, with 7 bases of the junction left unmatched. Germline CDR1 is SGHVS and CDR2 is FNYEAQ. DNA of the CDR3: TGTGCCAGCAGCTCGTGGACTAGTGTTAATGAGCAGTTCTTC. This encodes CASSSWTSVNEQFF.

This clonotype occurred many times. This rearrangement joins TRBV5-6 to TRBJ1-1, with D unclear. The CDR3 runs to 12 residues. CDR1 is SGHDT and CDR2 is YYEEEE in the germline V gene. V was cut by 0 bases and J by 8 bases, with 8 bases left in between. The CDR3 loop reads CASSLGVLEAFF. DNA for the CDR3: TGTGCCAGCAGCTTGGGAGTGTTGGAAGCTTTCTTT. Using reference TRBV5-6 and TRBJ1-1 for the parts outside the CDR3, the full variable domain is DAGVTQSPTHLIKTRGQQVTLRCSPKSGHDTVSWYQQALGQGPQFIFQYYEEEERQRGNFPDRFSGHQFPNYSSELNVNALLLGDSALYLCASSLGVLEAFFGQGTRLTVV.

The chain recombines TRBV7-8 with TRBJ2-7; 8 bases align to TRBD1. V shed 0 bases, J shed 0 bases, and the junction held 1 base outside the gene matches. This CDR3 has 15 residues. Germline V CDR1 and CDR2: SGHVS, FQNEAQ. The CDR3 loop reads CASSLAGTGSYEQYF. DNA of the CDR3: TGTGCCAGCAGCTTAGCGGGGACAGGCTCCTACGAGCAGTACTTC.

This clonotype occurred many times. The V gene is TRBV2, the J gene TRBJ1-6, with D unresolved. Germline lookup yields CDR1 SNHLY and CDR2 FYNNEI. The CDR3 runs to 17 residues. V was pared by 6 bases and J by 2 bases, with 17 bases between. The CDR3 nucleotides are TGTGCCAGCAGGGGGAGCCCGGAAGGCACCTATAATTCACCCCTCCACTTT. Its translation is CASRGSPEGTYNSPLHF.

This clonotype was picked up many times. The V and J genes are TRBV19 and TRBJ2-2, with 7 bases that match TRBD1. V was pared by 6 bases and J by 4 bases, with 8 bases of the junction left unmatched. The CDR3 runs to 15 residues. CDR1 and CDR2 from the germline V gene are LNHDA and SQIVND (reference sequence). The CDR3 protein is CASRLSGTATGELFF. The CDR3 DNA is TGTGCCAGTAGACTTTCCGGGACAGCCACCGGGGAGCTGTTTTTT.

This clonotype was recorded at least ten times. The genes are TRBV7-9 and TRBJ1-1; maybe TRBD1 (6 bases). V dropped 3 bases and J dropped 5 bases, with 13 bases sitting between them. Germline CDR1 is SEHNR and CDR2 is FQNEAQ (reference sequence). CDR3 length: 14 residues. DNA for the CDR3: TGTGCCAGCAGCTTTGTGGGGGCAAAGACTGAAGCTTTCTTT. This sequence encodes CASSFVGAKTEAFF.

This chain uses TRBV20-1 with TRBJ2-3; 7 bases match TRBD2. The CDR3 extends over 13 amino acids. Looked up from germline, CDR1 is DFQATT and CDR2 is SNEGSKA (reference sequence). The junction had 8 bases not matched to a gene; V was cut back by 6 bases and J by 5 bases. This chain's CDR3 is CSASGVPRDTQYF. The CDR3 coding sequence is TGCAGTGCGAGCGGGGTGCCGAGAGATACGCAGTATTTT.

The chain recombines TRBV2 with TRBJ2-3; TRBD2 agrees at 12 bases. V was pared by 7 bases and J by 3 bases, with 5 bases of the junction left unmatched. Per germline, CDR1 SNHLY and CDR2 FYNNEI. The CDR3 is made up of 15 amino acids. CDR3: CASMLAGGPTDTQYF. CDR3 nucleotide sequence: TGTGCCAGCATGCTAGCGGGAGGGCCAACAGATACGCAGTATTTT.

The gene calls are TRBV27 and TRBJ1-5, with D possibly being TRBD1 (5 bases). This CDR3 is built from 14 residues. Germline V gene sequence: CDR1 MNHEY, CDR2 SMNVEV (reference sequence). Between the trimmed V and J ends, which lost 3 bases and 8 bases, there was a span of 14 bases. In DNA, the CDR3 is TGTGCCAGCAGTTTGCTAGGGGCGAGTGAGCCCCAGCATTTT. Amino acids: CASSLLGASEPQHF.

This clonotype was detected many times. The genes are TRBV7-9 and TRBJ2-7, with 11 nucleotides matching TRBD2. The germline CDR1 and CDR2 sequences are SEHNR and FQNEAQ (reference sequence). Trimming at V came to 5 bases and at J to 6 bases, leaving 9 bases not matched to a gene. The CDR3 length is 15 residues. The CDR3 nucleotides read TGTGCCAGCAGCCCCCCGACTAGCGGGAATATCGAGCAGTACTTC. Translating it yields CASSPPTSGNIEQYF.

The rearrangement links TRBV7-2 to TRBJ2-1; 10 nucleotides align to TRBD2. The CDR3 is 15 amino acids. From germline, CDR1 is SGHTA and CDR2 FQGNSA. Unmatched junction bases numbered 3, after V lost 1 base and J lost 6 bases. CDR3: CASSLVGTSANEQFF. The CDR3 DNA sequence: TGTGCCAGCAGCTTAGTTGGGACTAGCGCCAATGAGCAGTTCTTC. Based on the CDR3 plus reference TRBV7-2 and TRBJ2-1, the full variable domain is GAGVSQSPSNKVTEKGKDVELRCDPISGHTALYWYRQSLGQGLEFLIYFQGNSAPDKSGLPSDRFSAERTGGSVSTLTIQRTQQEDSAVYLCASSLVGTSANEQFFGPGTRLTVL.

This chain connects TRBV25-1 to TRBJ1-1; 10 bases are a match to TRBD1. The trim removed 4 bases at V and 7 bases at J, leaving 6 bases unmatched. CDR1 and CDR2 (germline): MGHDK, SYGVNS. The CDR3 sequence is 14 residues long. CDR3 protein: CASSGTGGLIEAFF. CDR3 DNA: TGTGCCAGCAGTGGGACAGGGGGACTCATTGAAGCTTTCTTT.

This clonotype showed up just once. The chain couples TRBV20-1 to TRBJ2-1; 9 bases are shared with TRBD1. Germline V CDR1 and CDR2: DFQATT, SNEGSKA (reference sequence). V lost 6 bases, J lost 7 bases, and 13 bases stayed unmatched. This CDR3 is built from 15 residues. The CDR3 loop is CSAAATIGQGNEQFF. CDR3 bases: TGCAGTGCCGCAGCTACTATAGGACAGGGGAATGAGCAGTTCTTC.

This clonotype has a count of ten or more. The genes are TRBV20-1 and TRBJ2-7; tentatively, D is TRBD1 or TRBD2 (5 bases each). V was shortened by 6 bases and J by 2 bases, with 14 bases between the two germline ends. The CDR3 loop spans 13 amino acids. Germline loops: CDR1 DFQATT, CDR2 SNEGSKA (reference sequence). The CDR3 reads CSAAGTEAYEQYF. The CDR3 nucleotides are TGCAGTGCAGCCGGGACGGAGGCCTACGAGCAGTACTTC.

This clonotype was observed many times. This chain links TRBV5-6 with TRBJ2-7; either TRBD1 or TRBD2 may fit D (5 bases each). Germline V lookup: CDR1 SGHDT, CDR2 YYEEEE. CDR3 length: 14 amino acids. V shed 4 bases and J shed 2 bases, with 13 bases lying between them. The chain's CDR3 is CASSVIGTAYEQYF. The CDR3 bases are TGTGCCAGCAGCGTCATCGGGACGGCCTACGAGCAGTACTTC.